This T cell receptor beta chain was sequenced for a study of blood T cell repertoires in COVID-19. Living in under 30 US areas, the participants were between roughly 18 and 90 years of age. Membership in each cohort depended on participant-reported clinical history. The CDR3 sequence is 15 residues long. Germline values: CDR1 MNHEY, CDR2 SMNVEV (reference sequence). The junction had 4 bases not matched to a gene; V was cut back by 0 bases and J by 3 bases. Generated by immunoSEQ multiplex PCR, the TCRdb table keeps only in-frame clones and is missing some. The table includes 200,000 to 250,000 clones, over 75% detected once.

The V and J genes are TRBV27 and TRBJ2-7; 8 bases are a match to TRBD1. The sequenced sample was PBMCs or T cells enriched from blood (not recorded which). This receptor was identified in a middle-aged woman with acute COVID-19. This CDR3 is CASSLSVGQGYEQYF. CDR3 DNA sequence: TGTGCCAGCAGTTTATCCGTAGGACAGGGCTACGAGCAGTACTTC.